These T cell receptor beta chains were read from a single sample in a study of T-cell reconstitution after alpha-beta-depleted transplantation in children. A single record per CDR3 protein comes from TCRdb applying MiXCR to the PCR reads. The table lists roughly 420,000 distinct CDR3 sequences, 15% to 20% of them singletons, with approximately 28% in the top ten. Source: PBMCs, mostly from graft donor cells, taken 360 days after TCRalphabeta/CD19-depleted stem cell transplant. Source of these receptors: a boy younger than two who had a stem cell transplant for Wiskott-Aldrich syndrome, so the T cells may come from the graft donor. The CDR3 runs from the conserved cysteine through the conserved F or W. A D gene is named only where the DNA matches it firmly. Expanded clones get a size class; other rows say once, few or many, or leave the size out.

V: TRBV12-3/TRBV12-4; J: TRBJ2-3; D: TRBD1; size: few; length: 15; DNA: TGTGCCAGCAGTTTAGGACAGGGGCGGCCAGATACGCAGTATTTT; CDR3: CASSLGQGRPDTQYF
V: TRBV28; J: TRBJ2-7; D: NA; size: NA; length: 15; DNA: TGTGCCAGCAGCCACAGGTATCCCAGCTCCTACGAGCAGTACTTC; CDR3: CASSHRYPSSYEQYF
V: TRBV6-5; J: TRBJ2-2; D: NA; size: few; length: 16; DNA: TGTGCCAGCAGTTACTTTGGCCTCCCAGGGACCGGGGAGCTGTTTTTT; CDR3: CASSYFGLPGTGELFF
V: TRBV28; J: TRBJ2-1; D: TRBD2; size: few; length: 16; DNA: TGTGCCAGCAGTTTTAGGACTAGCTACCTCTACAATGAGCAGTTCTTC; CDR3: CASSFRTSYLYNEQFF
V: TRBV4-2; J: TRBJ2-6; D: TRBD1; size: NA; length: 17; DNA: TGTGCCAGCAGCCAAGAGAACAGGGGGACTGGGGCCAACGTCCTGACTTTC; CDR3: CASSQENRGTGANVLTF
V: TRBV10-2; J: TRBJ2-1; D: TRBD1; size: many; length: 14; DNA: TGCGCCAGCATTTCGACAGGGAACTACAATGAGCAGTTCTTC; CDR3: CASISTGNYNEQFF
V: TRBV11-3; J: TRBJ2-5; D: TRBD2; size: few; length: 17; DNA: TGTGCCAGCAGCTTGAGGAGTGAGACTAGCGGCCAAGAGACCCAGTACTTC; CDR3: CASSLRSETSGQETQYF
V: TRBV6-1; J: TRBJ2-7; D: NA; size: NA; length: 15; DNA: TGTGCCAGCAGTGAAGCCGGGACACCCGTCTACGAGCAGTACTTC; CDR3: CASSEAGTPVYEQYF
V: TRBV2; J: TRBJ2-2; D: NA; size: NA; length: 14; DNA: TGTGCCAGCAGTGAAAAGAGTCACACCGGGGAGCTGTTTTTT; CDR3: CASSEKSHTGELFF
V: TRBV7-9; J: TRBJ2-1; D: TRBD1; size: NA; length: 16; DNA: TGTGCCAGCAGCTTGACAGGGTCCTTAAGCTACAATGAGCAGTTCTTC; CDR3: CASSLTGSLSYNEQFF
V: TRBV7-8; J: TRBJ2-7; D: TRBD1; size: once; length: 15; DNA: TGTGCCAGCAGCGCGCGCCGGGACAGCGCCTACGAGCAGTACTTC; CDR3: CASSARRDSAYEQYF
V: TRBV20-1; J: TRBJ2-1; D: NA; size: many; length: 13; DNA: TGCAGTGGGGGGAGGCCCTGGGGGTATGAGCAGTTCTTC; CDR3: CSGGRPWGYEQFF